This is a list of T cell receptor beta chains from one sample in a study of vaccination and CD4 T cells after COVID-19. TCRdb redid the calling of the PCR reads with MiXCR, one entry per CDR3 protein. The repertoire has approximately 11,000 distinct CDR3 sequences, just over 70% of them found once; the top ten carry roughly 12%. These TCRs' antigens remain unknown. Sequencing input: CD4+ T cells from blood, cultured in vitro. The receptor set was obtained from a human donor who had recovered from COVID-19. The CDR3 runs from the conserved cysteine through the conserved F or W. The D gene is left open where the match is weak. Clone size is stated in some rows and not others, as once, few, many or a class when expanded.

clone size: medium-sized; J gene: TRBJ1-2; D gene: NA; V gene: TRBV28; CDR3 protein: CASNRDGRLSGYTF; CDR3 DNA: TGTGCCAGCAACCGGGACGGGAGGCTAAGCGGCTACACCTTC
clone size: few; J gene: TRBJ2-3; D gene: NA; V gene: TRBV6-2/TRBV6-3; CDR3 protein: CASSYILRMDTQYF; CDR3 DNA: TGTGCCAGCAGTTACATATTGAGGATGGATACGCAGTATTTT
clone size: NA; J gene: TRBJ1-2; D gene: TRBD1; V gene: TRBV29-1; CDR3 protein: CSANDPDRDGYTF; CDR3 DNA: TGCAGCGCTAACGACCCGGACAGGGATGGCTACACCTTC
clone size: NA; J gene: TRBJ2-7; D gene: NA; V gene: TRBV11-3; CDR3 protein: CASSLEEGEQYF; CDR3 DNA: TGTGCCAGCAGCTTAGAGGAAGGTGAGCAGTACTTC
clone size: few; J gene: TRBJ2-5; D gene: NA; V gene: TRBV20-1; CDR3 protein: CSARVGNQETQYF; CDR3 DNA: TGCAGTGCTAGAGTAGGGAACCAAGAGACCCAGTACTTC
clone size: few; J gene: TRBJ2-5; D gene: TRBD2; V gene: TRBV7-6; CDR3 protein: CASSLASGITSKETQYF; CDR3 DNA: TGTGCCAGCAGCTTGGCTAGCGGGATCACCTCTAAAGAGACCCAGTACTTC
clone size: NA; J gene: TRBJ1-1; D gene: NA; V gene: TRBV6-1; CDR3 protein: CASSRTPKVGTEAFF; CDR3 DNA: TGTGCCAGCAGTCGTACACCAAAGGTTGGCACTGAAGCTTTCTTT
clone size: NA; J gene: TRBJ2-7; D gene: TRBD2; V gene: TRBV10-1; CDR3 protein: CARRERELRYEQYF; CDR3 DNA: TGCGCCAGACGAGAGCGGGAACTACGCTACGAGCAGTACTTC
clone size: NA; J gene: TRBJ1-5; D gene: TRBD1; V gene: TRBV28; CDR3 protein: CASTRGQVNQPQHF; CDR3 DNA: TGTGCCAGCACCCGTGGACAGGTCAATCAGCCCCAGCATTTT
clone size: NA; J gene: TRBJ1-1; D gene: NA; V gene: TRBV27; CDR3 protein: CASSLRGLNMNTEAFF; CDR3 DNA: TGTGCCAGCAGTTTACGGGGGCTGAACATGAACACTGAAGCTTTCTTT
clone size: NA; J gene: TRBJ1-3; D gene: NA; V gene: TRBV20-1; CDR3 protein: CSATRGGLSSGNTIYF; CDR3 DNA: TGCAGTGCCACCCGAGGGGGACTGTCCTCTGGAAACACCATATATTTT
clone size: NA; J gene: TRBJ1-5; D gene: NA; V gene: TRBV7-2; CDR3 protein: CASSQRGQPQHF; CDR3 DNA: TGTGCCAGCAGCCAAAGGGGTCAGCCCCAGCATTTT
clone size: few; J gene: TRBJ1-2; D gene: NA; V gene: TRBV20-1; CDR3 protein: CSARDSAREANYGYTF; CDR3 DNA: TGCAGTGCTAGAGATTCGGCCAGGGAAGCTAACTATGGCTACACCTTC
clone size: few; J gene: TRBJ1-5; D gene: NA; V gene: TRBV20-1; CDR3 protein: CSARDRARPQTANQPQHF; CDR3 DNA: TGCAGTGCTAGAGATAGGGCCCGGCCCCAAACAGCCAATCAGCCCCAGCATTTT
clone size: few; J gene: TRBJ2-7; D gene: NA; V gene: TRBV20-1; CDR3 protein: CSAKKTGRIVYEQYF; CDR3 DNA: TGCAGTGCTAAGAAGACAGGGAGGATTGTCTACGAGCAGTACTTC
clone size: NA; J gene: TRBJ2-3; D gene: NA; V gene: TRBV6-4; CDR3 protein: CASSDRGTTDTQYF; CDR3 DNA: TGTGCCAGCAGTGACAGGGGAACCACAGATACGCAGTATTTT
clone size: NA; J gene: TRBJ1-2; D gene: TRBD1; V gene: TRBV6-2/TRBV6-3; CDR3 protein: CASSYSGRGAGYTF; CDR3 DNA: TGTGCCAGCAGTTACTCAGGCAGGGGGGCCGGCTACACCTTC
clone size: few; J gene: TRBJ1-5; D gene: NA; V gene: TRBV20-1; CDR3 protein: CSVAGGQPQHF; CDR3 DNA: TGCAGTGTCGCAGGAGGTCAGCCCCAGCATTTT
clone size: NA; J gene: TRBJ2-7; D gene: TRBD2; V gene: TRBV7-9; CDR3 protein: CASSFTSGRAGEQYF; CDR3 DNA: TGTGCCAGCAGCTTTACTAGCGGGAGGGCTGGGGAGCAGTACTTC
clone size: NA; J gene: TRBJ2-5; D gene: NA; V gene: TRBV30; CDR3 protein: CAWSGHLGETQYF; CDR3 DNA: TGTGCCTGGAGTGGACACCTGGGTGAGACCCAGTACTTC
clone size: few; J gene: TRBJ1-1; D gene: NA; V gene: TRBV15; CDR3 protein: CATSSDARWEAFF; CDR3 DNA: TGTGCCACCAGCAGTGATGCCCGTTGGGAAGCTTTCTTT
clone size: NA; J gene: TRBJ1-5; D gene: NA; V gene: TRBV20-1; CDR3 protein: CSAGEDRNQPQHF; CDR3 DNA: TGCAGTGCTGGGGAAGACAGAAATCAGCCCCAGCATTTT
clone size: NA; J gene: TRBJ1-6; D gene: NA; V gene: TRBV6-5; CDR3 protein: CASSYSGNVNSPLHF; CDR3 DNA: TGTGCCAGCAGTTACTCCGGTAATGTGAATTCACCCCTCCACTTT
clone size: NA; J gene: TRBJ1-5; D gene: NA; V gene: TRBV20-1; CDR3 protein: CSAGSQGRALQPQHF; CDR3 DNA: TGCAGTGCTGGGTCCCAGGGACGGGCACTTCAGCCCCAGCATTTT
clone size: NA; J gene: TRBJ2-7; D gene: TRBD2; V gene: TRBV11-2; CDR3 protein: CASSGGRLAAYEQYF; CDR3 DNA: TGTGCCAGCAGTGGAGGAAGACTAGCGGCCTACGAGCAGTACTTC
clone size: NA; J gene: TRBJ1-2; D gene: TRBD1; V gene: TRBV28; CDR3 protein: CASRESDRDYGYTF; CDR3 DNA: TGTGCCAGCAGGGAATCGGACAGGGACTATGGCTACACCTTC
clone size: NA; J gene: TRBJ1-5; D gene: NA; V gene: TRBV6-1; CDR3 protein: CASSEAGPQHF; CDR3 DNA: TGTGCCAGCAGTGAGGCAGGGCCCCAGCATTTT
clone size: NA; J gene: TRBJ1-1; D gene: NA; V gene: TRBV20-1; CDR3 protein: CSARDFGSGNTEAFF; CDR3 DNA: TGCAGTGCTAGAGACTTTGGCAGCGGGAACACTGAAGCTTTCTTT
clone size: NA; J gene: TRBJ2-7; D gene: TRBD2; V gene: TRBV7-9; CDR3 protein: CASSPNRASGSYEQYF; CDR3 DNA: TGTGCCAGCAGTCCTAACAGGGCTAGCGGGAGCTACGAGCAGTACTTC
clone size: NA; J gene: TRBJ1-1; D gene: TRBD1; V gene: TRBV7-8; CDR3 protein: CASSLAQGAYTEAFF; CDR3 DNA: TGTGCCAGCAGCTTAGCGCAGGGGGCTTACACTGAAGCTTTCTTT
clone size: once; J gene: TRBJ1-6; D gene: TRBD1; V gene: TRBV20-1; CDR3 protein: CSASMTGGSPLHF; CDR3 DNA: TGCAGTGCTAGCATGACAGGGGGATCACCCCTCCACTTT
clone size: NA; J gene: TRBJ1-2; D gene: NA; V gene: TRBV7-2; CDR3 protein: CASSLGRNYGYTF; CDR3 DNA: TGTGCCAGCAGCCTAGGACGGAACTATGGCTACACCTTC
clone size: NA; J gene: TRBJ2-7; D gene: TRBD2; V gene: TRBV20-1; CDR3 protein: CSPPKGTSGSYEQYF; CDR3 DNA: TGCAGCCCACCAAAAGGGACTAGCGGATCCTACGAGCAGTACTTC
clone size: NA; J gene: TRBJ1-2; D gene: NA; V gene: TRBV7-8; CDR3 protein: CASSLVGAYGYTF; CDR3 DNA: TGTGCCAGCAGCTTAGTGGGGGCTTATGGCTACACCTTC
clone size: NA; J gene: TRBJ1-2; D gene: TRBD1; V gene: TRBV20-1; CDR3 protein: CSARVAIPGGYYGYTF; CDR3 DNA: TGCAGTGCTAGAGTAGCGATACCAGGGGGGTACTATGGCTACACCTTC
clone size: NA; J gene: TRBJ2-5; D gene: NA; V gene: TRBV20-1; CDR3 protein: CSASYGGETQYF; CDR3 DNA: TGCAGTGCTAGTTACGGGGGAGAGACCCAGTACTTC
clone size: few; J gene: TRBJ2-3; D gene: NA; V gene: TRBV6-2/TRBV6-3; CDR3 protein: CASRPGVLVRTDTQYF; CDR3 DNA: TGTGCCAGCAGGCCCGGCGTATTGGTTCGCACAGATACGCAGTATTTT
clone size: once; J gene: TRBJ1-1; D gene: NA; V gene: TRBV6-2/TRBV6-3; CDR3 protein: CASTRSSTEAFF; CDR3 DNA: TGTGCCAGCACACGGTCGAGTACTGAAGCTTTCTTT